A single sample is the source of the 3 T cell receptor beta chains below, sequenced in a study of blood T cell repertoires in COVID-19 (dated by TCRdb to 2018 to 2020). Libraries were prepared through the immunoSEQ multiplex PCR assay. TCRdb took this table from immuneACCESS and kept in-frame rearrangements with V and J called. Such tables lack part of the clones; where checked against another copy, unresolved V genes explain under half of the gap, and the rest is unexplained. Across this sample there are roughly 150,000 clones, with roughly 89% seen only once. The top ten clonotypes cover about 5% of the sample. Sequenced: peripheral blood. The receptors were gathered from a human donor in a cohort sampled during active COVID-19.

The chain employs TRBV6-1 and TRBJ1-3; the D gene is possibly TRBD1 (5 bases). The CDR3 is made up of 16 amino acids. V lost 2 bases, J lost 2 bases, and 13 bases lay in between. CDR1 and CDR2 from the germline V gene are MNHNS and SASEGT. Here the CDR3 reads CASSEFVGGAGNTIYF. The DNA for the CDR3 is TGTGCCAGCAGTGAATTCGTCGGGGGGGCTGGAAACACCATATATTTT.

The sample holds a few counts of this clone. Other DNA variants within this sample encode the same CDR3. This CDR3 is CASSLNRVADTQYF. The DNA for the CDR3 is TGTGCCAGCAGCTTAAACAGGGTTGCAGATACGCAGTATTTT. This chain connects TRBV7-2 to TRBJ2-3, with D tentatively TRBD1 (6 bases). The CDR3 has 14 residues. With 2 bases removed from V and 4 bases from J, the gap between germline ends came to 10 bases. CDR1 is SGHTA, CDR2 FQGNSA, per germline.

This clone is a singleton in its sample. This rearrangement joins TRBV11-2 to TRBJ2-1, with a tentative D call TRBD1 (5 bases). V was shortened by 2 bases and J by 6 bases, with 26 bases between the two germline ends. This CDR3 region has 19 residues. Per the germline V gene, CDR1 is SGHAT and CDR2 is FQNNGV. The CDR3 here is CASSLMGQGLLSFLNEQFF. CDR3 coding DNA: TGTGCCAGCAGCTTAATGGGCCAGGGCCTACTAAGTTTTCTCAATGAGCAGTTCTTC.